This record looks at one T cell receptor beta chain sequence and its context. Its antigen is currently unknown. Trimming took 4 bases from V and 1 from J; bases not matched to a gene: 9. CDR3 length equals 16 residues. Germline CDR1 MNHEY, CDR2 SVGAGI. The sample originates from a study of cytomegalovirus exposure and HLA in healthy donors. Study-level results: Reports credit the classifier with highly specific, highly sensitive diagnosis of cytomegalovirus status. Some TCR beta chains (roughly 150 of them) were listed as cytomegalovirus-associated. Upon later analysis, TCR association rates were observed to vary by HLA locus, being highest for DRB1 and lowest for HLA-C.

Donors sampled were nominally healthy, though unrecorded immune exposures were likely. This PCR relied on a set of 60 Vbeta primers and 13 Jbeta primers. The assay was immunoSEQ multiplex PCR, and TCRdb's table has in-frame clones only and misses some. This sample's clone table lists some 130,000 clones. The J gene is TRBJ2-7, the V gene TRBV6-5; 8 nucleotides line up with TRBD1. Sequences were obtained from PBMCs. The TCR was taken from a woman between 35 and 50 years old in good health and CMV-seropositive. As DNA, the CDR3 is TGTGCCAGCAGTTTATACTGGACAGGGCTATCCTACGAGCAGTACTTC. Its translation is CASSLYWTGLSYEQYF.